This entry describes one TCR beta chain. Its antigen is unidentified. The repertoire was sequenced with immunoSEQ multiplex PCR; TCRdb's copy has only in-frame clones and lacks some. This sample carries around 150,000 clones, about 92% of them seen once, and the ten largest clones take 1.3%. This record comes from a study of T cell responses to AZD1222 COVID-19 vaccine. General observations from the study: Most donors were white British and more were female, and clonal diversity was possibly underestimated.

Germline V lookup: CDR1 MNHEY, CDR2 SVGAGI. The length of the CDR3 is 15 residues. V lost 6 bases to trimming and J lost 4 bases; unmatched junction nucleotides: 7. The starting material was peripheral blood, obtained 28 days after the second AZD1222 dose. The source is an adult who received the AZD1222 COVID-19 vaccine. This rearrangement joins TRBV6-5 to TRBJ2-3; 10 bases line up with TRBD2. CDR3 residues: CASRQAGGRSDTQYF. In DNA form, the CDR3 reads TGTGCCAGCAGACAAGCGGGGGGGCGGTCAGATACGCAGTATTTT.